A single sample is the source of the 21 T cell receptor beta chains below, sequenced in a study of T-cell memory formation after mild COVID-19. Each CDR3 protein is one row after TCRdb ran MiXCR on the 5' RACE reads. This table has about 190,000 distinct CDR3 sequences, approximately 20% appearing once. The source material was PBMCs or a T cell subset sorted from them (not recorded which). All receptors come from an adult woman who had mild COVID-19 (a few samples of this study predate the infection). Cell type and time point are not known.

V usage is TRBV7-2 and J usage is TRBJ2-5; 9 bases align to TRBD2. The CDR3 covers 13 residues. With V trimmed by 7 bases and J by 4 bases, 4 bases remained unmatched. Germline-derived CDR1 and CDR2 are SGHTA and FQGNSA. The CDR3 is CASTILAGETQYF. In nucleotides, the CDR3 is TGTGCCAGCACCATACTAGCGGGAGAGACCCAGTACTTC.

The V call is TRBV7-9, the J call TRBJ2-2, with a possible D match to TRBD1 (5 bases). Germline values: CDR1 SEHNR, CDR2 FQNEAQ (reference sequence). Trimming took off 1 base at V and 2 bases at J, with 8 bases between the two ends. The CDR3 extends over 15 amino acids. The CDR3 region has the DNA TGTGCCAGCAGCTTAGGAGACAGAAACACCGGGGAGCTGTTTTTT. It encodes CASSLGDRNTGELFF.

The rearrangement links TRBV4-3 to TRBJ1-1; D remains ambiguous. The CDR3 covers 13 residues. Germline lookup yields CDR1 LGHNA and CDR2 YSLEER. V lost 0 bases and J lost 5, with 7 bases in between. CDR3: CASSQDIGTEAFF. The CDR3 DNA reads TGCGCCAGCAGCCAAGATATCGGGACTGAAGCTTTCTTT.

This clonotype was seen a few times. The CDR3 coding sequence is TGTGCCAGCAGTCGACAGGGGGCAGGGGATACGCAGTATTTT. This codes for CASSRQGAGDTQYF. The chain uses TRBV7-2 and TRBJ2-3; the match to TRBD1 covers 10 bases. CDR1 SGHTA and CDR2 FQGNSA come from the germline V gene. CDR3 length: 14 residues. Losses at the gene ends were 6 bases for V and 6 bases for J; bases not matched to a gene: 6. Together with reference TRBV7-2 and TRBJ2-3, the CDR3 gives the full variable domain: GAGVSQSPSNKVTEKGKDVELRCDPISGHTALYWYRQSLGQGLEFLIYFQGNSAPDKSGLPSDRFSAERTGGSVSTLTIQRTQQEDSAVYLCASSRQGAGDTQYFGPGTRLTVL.

This clonotype came up a few times. The chain combines TRBV4-1 with TRBJ1-5; TRBD1 is a possible D gene (5 bases). Deletions cut 6 bases from V and 0 bases from J, with 15 bases between. Germline V lookup: CDR1 MGHRA, CDR2 YSYEKL. This CDR3 has 16 residues. The CDR3 protein is CASRAQGTASNQPQHF. The CDR3 DNA follows: TGCGCCAGCAGGGCGCAGGGTACCGCTAGCAATCAGCCCCAGCATTTT.

The chain couples TRBV24-1 to TRBJ1-2; D unresolved. The germline V gene has CDR1 KGHDR and CDR2 SFDVKD. V dropped 12 bases and J dropped 6 bases, with 19 bases sitting between them. CDR3 length: 13 amino acids. CDR3 in DNA: TGTGCCGCCGGCCGGGCTGTAGACAATGGCTACACCTTC. Translation gives CAAGRAVDNGYTF.

This clonotype was counted only a few times. This chain uses TRBV7-9 with TRBJ1-4; no clear D. This CDR3 is 15 amino acids long. CDR1 and CDR2 from the germline V gene are SEHNR and FQNEAQ (reference sequence). The V and J ends lost 5 bases and 8 bases respectively, with 18 bases between them. The CDR3 loop is CASSAFFISDEKLFF. CDR3 coding DNA: TGTGCCAGCAGCGCCTTTTTTATCAGCGACGAAAAACTGTTTTTT.

This clonotype was counted between two and nine times. CDR3 bases: TGTGCCAGCAGCCAAGGGTCAAGGGATGAGCAGTTCTTC. It translates to CASSQGSRDEQFF. This rearrangement joins TRBV3-1 to TRBJ2-1, with no clear D. This CDR3 contains 13 residues. Germline lookup yields CDR1 LGHDT and CDR2 YNNKEL (reference sequence). V gave up 1 base and J gave up 8 bases, with 9 bases separating them.

The chain combines TRBV29-1 with TRBJ2-5; D gene unclear. The V end lost 5 bases, the J end lost 4 bases, and 8 bases lay between the germline ends. This CDR3 is built from 11 residues. The germline CDR1 and CDR2 sequences are SQVTM and ANQGSEA. The CDR3 DNA is TGCAGCGTTCTGTCCGGAGAGACCCAGTACTTC. It translates to CSVLSGETQYF. Drawing the rest from reference TRBV29-1 and TRBJ2-5, the complete variable domain is SAVISQKPSRDICQRGTSLTIQCQVDSQVTMMFWYRQQPGQSLTLIATANQGSEATYESGFVIDKFPISRPNLTFSTLTVSNMSPEDSSIYLCSVLSGETQYFGPGTRLLVL.

A few counts support this clonotype. The chain joins TRBV5-1 to TRBJ2-1, with 11 bases aligning to TRBD2. Germline V gives CDR1 SGHRS, CDR2 YFSETQ. The CDR3 extends over 16 amino acids. V was clipped by 4 bases and J by 6 bases; unmatched bases: 9. The CDR3 loop is CASSIPGLAESNEQFF. As DNA, the CDR3 is TGCGCCAGCAGCATACCGGGACTAGCGGAGAGCAATGAGCAGTTCTTC. Drawing the rest from reference TRBV5-1 and TRBJ2-1, the complete variable domain is KAGVTQTPRYLIKTRGQQVTLSCSPISGHRSVSWYQQTPGQGLQFLFEYFSETQRNKGNFPGRFSGRQFSNSRSEMNVSTLELGDSALYLCASSIPGLAESNEQFFGPGTRLTVL.

V is TRBV3-1 and J is TRBJ1-1, with D uncertain. Trimming left V 4 bases short and J 6 bases short, with 12 bases between. From germline, CDR1 is LGHDT and CDR2 YNNKEL (reference sequence). CDR3 length: 13 amino acids. This chain's CDR3 is CASSLGRASEAFF. CDR3 in DNA: TGTGCCAGCAGCCTCGGGAGGGCCTCTGAAGCTTTCTTT.

This clonotype was seen at least ten times. V is TRBV25-1 and J is TRBJ2-7, with a weak D call TRBD1 (5 bases). Germline assignment: CDR1 MGHDK and CDR2 SYGVNS. V gave up 3 bases and J gave up 9 bases, with 18 bases separating them. CDR3 length: 14 amino acids. CDR3 protein: CASSDNGRGRAQYF. Here the CDR3 DNA reads TGTGCCAGCAGTGACAACGGAAGGGGTAGAGCGCAGTACTTC.

This clonotype was seen only a few times. The V gene is TRBV7-9, the J gene TRBJ1-4; no clear D. This CDR3 region has 14 residues. Trimming shortened V by 6 bases and J by 0 bases, and 8 bases separated the two germline ends. Germline assignment: CDR1 SEHNR and CDR2 FQNEAQ (reference sequence). CDR3 region: CASSDGATNEKLFF. CDR3 coding DNA: TGTGCCAGCAGTGACGGTGCAACTAATGAAAAACTGTTTTTT.

The chain combines TRBV10-3 with TRBJ2-7; 7 bases align to TRBD1. The CDR3 length is 13 residues. Germline V CDR1 and CDR2: ENHRY, SYGVKD. Trimming took 6 bases from V and 11 from J; bases not matched to a gene: 13. The CDR3 DNA sequence: TGTGCCATCAGCCGGGACAGCGACCGGAGCAAGTACTTC. It codes for CAISRDSDRSKYF.

This clonotype was detected a few times. The genes are TRBV27 and TRBJ2-2, with D possibly matching TRBD2 (6 bases). This CDR3 contains 16 residues. With 1 base removed from V and 0 bases from J, the gap between germline ends came to 9 bases. The V gene's germline CDR1 is MNHEY and CDR2 SMNVEV (reference sequence). The DNA of the CDR3 is TGTGCCAGCAGTTTATTGGGCGGGACGAACACCGGGGAGCTGTTTTTT. It translates to CASSLLGGTNTGELFF.

The chain links TRBV7-8 to TRBJ2-1; D gene ambiguous. The V gene's germline CDR1 is SGHVS and CDR2 FQNEAQ. This CDR3 has 13 residues. V was shortened by 6 bases and J by 6 bases, with 12 bases between the two germline ends. The CDR3 bases are TGTGCCAGCAGACTCGGACGGCCCAATGAGCAGTTCTTC. Amino acids: CASRLGRPNEQFF.

V gene TRBV12-3 or TRBV12-4 combines with J gene TRBJ2-7, with 9 bases aligning to TRBD2. V was pared by 1 base and J by 1 base, with 2 bases of the junction left unmatched. The length of the CDR3 is 15 residues. CDR3 sequence reads: CASSLGSGGSYEQYF. CDR3 nucleotides: TGTGCCAGCAGTTTAGGCAGCGGGGGGTCCTACGAGCAGTACTTC.

This clonotype came up a few times. The chain employs TRBV4-2 and TRBJ2-3; no reliable D call. Germline assignment: CDR1 LGHNA and CDR2 YNFKEQ. The V gene lost 9 bases and the J gene lost 3 bases, with 7 bases spanning the gap. The CDR3 runs to 11 residues. Here the CDR3 reads CASAQTDTQYF. The CDR3 nucleotides read TGTGCCAGTGCACAGACAGATACGCAGTATTTT.

The chain links TRBV7-2 to TRBJ2-1; D gene ambiguous. The CDR3 sequence is 14 residues long. Trimming shortened V by 0 bases and J by 8 bases, and 11 bases separated the two germline ends. The germline V gene encodes CDR1 SGHTA and CDR2 FQGNSA. Here the CDR3 DNA reads TGTGCCAGCAGCTTAGCTTGGCCATGGGATGAGCAGTTCTTC. It yields the protein CASSLAWPWDEQFF.

The table lists this clonotype with a few counts. The chain links TRBV12-3 or TRBV12-4 to TRBJ2-7, with 9 bases fitting TRBD1. This CDR3 contains 15 residues. Trimming at V came to 5 bases and at J to 6 bases, leaving 11 bases not matched to a gene. The CDR3 spells CASSPRTGASSEQYF. The CDR3 DNA is TGTGCCAGCAGTCCCCGGACAGGGGCTAGCAGCGAGCAGTACTTC.

This clonotype showed up just a few times. J is TRBJ1-6 and V is TRBV24-1; D is unclear. Trimming stripped 5 bases from V and 6 bases from J, with 7 bases between. The CDR3 consists of 13 residues. Germline V gene lookup returns CDR1 KGHDR and CDR2 SFDVKD. The CDR3, as DNA: TGTGCCACCAGTGTCGACGGTAATTCACCCCTCCACTTT. The encoded protein is CATSVDGNSPLHF.